This T cell receptor beta chain was captured in a study of OX40 agonist ivuxolimab in advanced cancers. Study-wide context: Patients achieving partial responses numbered three: one hepatocellular carcinoma case and two cutaneous melanoma cases.

Germline V gene data show CDR1 as SGHRS and CDR2 as YFSETQ. CDR3 length equals 16 residues. With V trimmed by 2 bases and J by 7 bases, 13 bases remained unmatched. Using immunoSEQ multiplex PCR, the repertoire was profiled, and TCRdb retains in-frame clones only, with some absent. The data show about 54,000 clones, about 81% seen once. The chain recombines TRBV5-1 with TRBJ2-7; the match to TRBD1 covers 9 bases. This TCR was recovered from an adult with an advanced solid tumor such as melanoma, head and neck, liver or kidney cancer. The sequenced sample was CD4+ or CD8+ T cells sorted from blood, obtained in a trial of the OX40 agonist ivuxolimab. The CDR3 DNA sequence: TGCGCCAGCAGCTTATCCCTCCCGACAGGGGGAAGAGAGCAGTACTTC. Translating it yields CASSLSLPTGGREQYF.